This TCR beta chain appears in the sequencing data of a study of T cell responses to AZD1222 COVID-19 vaccine (dated by TCRdb to about 2021). In terms of the full investigation: AZD1222 recipients whose second dose came at about 4 weeks and those whose second dose came at about 12 weeks were combined into one group, since spike-specific TCR depth and breadth did not differ between the two schedules. TCR sequencing covered more than 230 trial participants: about 210 given two doses of AZD1222 and 26 given two doses of MenACWY control vaccine. Enrollment into the trials was organized by age into subgroups of 18-55, 56-69 and 70-plus years, and those subgroups contained 148, 28 and 57 TCR-sequenced participants, respectively.

This clone was detected once. Its antigen target is currently unknown. The junction does not match germline at one end; this may be a read error. The paper as a whole reports these results and caveats: Because no day 14 peak-response samples were available, the repertoires could be characterized only after the peak T cell response. Reportedly, almost half of the unique spike-specific TCRs recognized epitopes lying outside the regions that are mutated in the B.1.351 and B.1.1.7 variants. Vaccine-associated CD4 TCRs spanned the whole spike protein, with dominant responses in regions 160-218 and 743-854. After two AZD1222 doses, both the breadth and the depth of spike-specific TCRs were significantly higher than at day 0 and than in MenACWY recipients. Only five or six AZD1222 recipients were SARS-CoV-2 seropositive at baseline, limiting conclusions about previously exposed vaccinees. Participants were mostly white British, with more females than males. The authors suggested clonal diversity may have been underestimated. In the small 56-69-year group, the increase in depth fell short of significance, most likely because of low power.

Taken with the paper, the label for time point translates to: baseline before first vaccination. Vaccinee samples came from UK trials COV001 and COV002, including a single-blind randomized controlled phase 2/3 trial of AZD1222 (ChAdOx1 nCoV-19) in healthy adults. For TCRbeta chain sequencing, PBMC samples were collected from trial participants at day 0 and at day 28 after the second dose. The CDR3 regions of human TCRbeta chains were analyzed by immunosequencing. In the source study's methods: Repertoire TCRs were checked for matches against a reference library of SARS-CoV-2-specific TCRs that had been generated using the MIRA antigen-specificity platform. Breadth was defined as the fraction of unique TCRs that were SARS-CoV-2-associated. Depth was defined as the fraction of total T cells that were SARS-CoV-2-associated. Using the MIRA data, each spike-specific TCR was mapped to the spike region that the TCR reacts to and placed in a CD4 or CD8 class. Log10-transformed breadth and depth values were compared by one-way ANOVA with Sidak's multiple comparisons tests. TCRdb's version of the immuneACCESS table is confined to in-frame rearrangements and falls short of the full clone set. An unresolved V gene accounts for under half of the shortfall where checked; the remainder is of unknown origin. The V and J calls and clone size come from that table; D and trimming were worked out from the DNA. The sample contains around 190,000 clones, around 88% of them found a single time. Clones ranked in the top ten supply more than 0.4% of the sample.

The TCR was taken from an adult in good health. Sequences were derived from peripheral blood, sampled on day 0 of AZD1222 vaccination.

CDR3 loop: CASELAGTGLAEAQYF. The DNA sequence is as follows: TGTGCCAGCGAGCTCGCCGGGACAGGGTTAGCAGAGGCCCAGTACTTC. The rearrangement combines TRBV5-5 with TRBJ2-5; 9 junctional bases match TRBD1. The germline V gene (reference sequence) provides CDR1 SGHKS and CDR2 YYEKEE. The CDR3 runs 16 residues from the cysteine to the phenylalanine. The read is trimmed to its CDR3 DNA, 48 bases read in frame from base 1.